This T cell receptor (beta chain) was captured in a study of T cell responses to AZD1222 COVID-19 vaccine. Study-level information: Whether given at about 4 or about 12 weeks, second doses were pooled. Study results and caveats: Baseline seropositives among AZD1222 recipients totaled only five or six.

Assay: immunoSEQ multiplex PCR; the TCRdb copy retains only in-frame clones and omits some. The data contain more than 100,000 clones, 85% to 95% of them singletons. On this clone: Its antigen remains unidentified.

Trimming shortened V by 0 bases and J by 8 bases, and 13 bases separated the two germline ends. The germline V gene has CDR1 SQVTM and CDR2 ANQGSEA. The CDR3 extends over 13 amino acids. This sequence originates from an adult in good health. The sequenced sample was peripheral blood, obtained on day 0 of AZD1222 vaccination. The gene calls are TRBV29-1 and TRBJ1-2; D remains unclear. DNA of the CDR3: TGCAGCGTTGAAGATTATGCGGGGAAAGGCTACACCTTC. Protein: CSVEDYAGKGYTF.